The rows below give T cell receptor beta chains drawn from one sample of a study of shared clonotypes between healthy human individuals. TCRdb's copy holds only in-frame clones and misses some; the assay was immunoSEQ multiplex PCR. The sample has approximately 2.1 million clones; about 92% are singletons. Specimen: naive CD4+ T cells from PBMCs. All receptors come from a man younger than 30 in good health. Some clones in this sample may be carry-over from other donors' samples. The CDR3 runs from the conserved cysteine through the conserved F or W. Fields, in order: D gene, J gene, V gene, clone size, CDR3 protein, CDR3 DNA. A D gene is named only where the DNA matches it firmly. Part of the rows lack a size; the others show once, few, many or a class for expanded clones.

TRBD2	TRBJ2-1	TRBV5-1	-	CASSSLTSGSNNEQFF	TGCGCCAGCAGCTCGTTGACTAGCGGGAGTAACAATGAGCAGTTCTTC
-	TRBJ2-2	TRBV19	-	CASSSRGDFAGELFF	TGTGCCAGTAGTAGCAGAGGTGACTTCGCCGGGGAGCTGTTTTTT
TRBD2	TRBJ2-1	TRBV28	-	CASSLAGEGYNEQFF	TGTGCCAGCAGTTTAGCGGGAGAAGGGTACAATGAGCAGTTCTTC
-	TRBJ1-5	TRBV9	-	CASSKTDDSNQPQHF	TGTGCCAGCAGCAAGACGGATGATAGCAATCAGCCCCAGCATTTT
TRBD2	TRBJ2-1	TRBV10-3	-	CAIRSGTTNNEQFF	TGTGCCATCAGGTCCGGGACTACCAACAATGAGCAGTTCTTC
-	TRBJ2-7	TRBV28	once	CASRMPLAGYEQYF	TGTGCCAGCAGGATGCCTCTGGCGGGTTACGAGCAGTACTTC
-	TRBJ1-3	TRBV9	-	CASSSQGWAVGGNTIYF	TGTGCCAGCAGCTCCCAGGGGTGGGCTGTAGGTGGAAACACCATATATTTT
-	TRBJ1-1	TRBV6-5	-	CASMGRGILNTEAFF	TGTGCCAGCATGGGGAGAGGGATCCTGAACACTGAAGCTTTCTTT
-	TRBJ2-2	TRBV18	-	CAARASGPNTGELFF	TGTGCCGCCCGGGCGTCAGGGCCGAACACCGGGGAGCTGTTTTTT
-	TRBJ2-7	TRBV7-9	-	CASTAAYEQYF	TGTGCCAGCACCGCCGCCTACGAGCAGTACTTC
-	TRBJ1-1	TRBV9	-	CASSPRVFLDPEAFF	TGTGCCAGCAGCCCCCGGGTGTTTCTGGACCCTGAAGCTTTCTTT
TRBD2	TRBJ2-7	TRBV28	-	CASRIAGGSYEQYF	TGTGCCAGCAGGATAGCGGGAGGGTCCTACGAGCAGTACTTC
TRBD1	TRBJ1-2	TRBV7-3	-	CASSLDPTGGVYGYTF	TGTGCCAGCAGCCTCGACCCGACAGGGGGGGTCTATGGCTACACCTTC
-	TRBJ2-5	TRBV9	-	CASSVAGVGVSGRRETQYF	TGTGCCAGCAGCGTAGCAGGGGTGGGGGTCTCTGGCCGGAGGGAGACCCAGTACTTC
-	TRBJ2-5	TRBV29-1	once	CSVGGTHQETQYF	TGCAGCGTTGGCGGGACTCACCAAGAGACCCAGTACTTC
TRBD2	TRBJ2-1	TRBV12-5	-	CASGEVSGRAFF	TGTGCTAGTGGTGAGGTTAGCGGGAGGGCGTTCTTC
-	TRBJ2-7	TRBV2	-	CASRGRGYEQYF	TGTGCCAGCAGGGGTAGGGGGTACGAGCAGTACTTC
-	TRBJ2-7	TRBV18	-	CASSPGTGSSYEQYF	TGTGCCAGCTCACCGGGGACGGGTAGCTCCTACGAGCAGTACTTC
TRBD2	TRBJ2-1	TRBV5-1	-	CASRPLAGANYEQFF	TGCGCCAGCAGGCCCCTAGCGGGAGCAAATTATGAGCAGTTCTTC
TRBD2	TRBJ2-2	TRBV28	-	CASTPAGVKAGELFF	TGTGCCAGTACCCCAGCGGGAGTGAAGGCCGGGGAGCTGTTTTTT
TRBD2	TRBJ2-3	TRBV5-1	-	CASSSTSTSTDTQYF	TGCGCCAGCAGCTCGACTAGCACTAGCACAGATACGCAGTATTTT
-	TRBJ1-4	TRBV5-1	-	CASSLEPPTANEKLFF	TGCGCCAGCAGCTTGGAACCCCCGACGGCTAATGAAAAACTGTTTTTT
-	TRBJ1-2	TRBV5-1	-	CASSVTGLANYGYTF	TGCGCCAGCAGCGTAACAGGGTTAGCTAACTATGGCTACACCTTC
TRBD1	TRBJ2-2	TRBV29-1	-	CSVRTGITGELFF	TGCAGCGTTAGGACAGGGATTACCGGGGAGCTGTTTTTT
TRBD1	TRBJ1-1	TRBV7-2	few	CASSLGQVQNTEAFF	TGTGCCAGCAGCCTAGGACAGGTTCAGAACACTGAAGCTTTCTTT
-	TRBJ2-5	TRBV7-2	-	CASSLNGWETQYF	TGTGCCAGCAGCTTAAACGGGTGGGAGACCCAGTACTTC
-	TRBJ1-2	TRBV6-5	-	CASSYITLGEGGYTF	TGTGCCAGCAGTTACATCACGTTGGGGGAGGGAGGCTACACCTTC
-	TRBJ1-1	TRBV30	few	CAWSVSAMNTEAFF	TGTGCCTGGAGTGTGTCGGCCATGAACACTGAAGCTTTCTTT
-	TRBJ1-1	TRBV7-3	-	CASTDRGGTEAFF	TGTGCCAGCACAGATAGGGGGGGCACTGAAGCTTTCTTT
TRBD2	TRBJ2-1	TRBV5-3	-	CATTQLAGGPNEQFF	TGTGCCACCACCCAACTAGCGGGAGGTCCCAATGAGCAGTTCTTC
-	TRBJ2-1	TRBV11-2	-	CASSLDLAPYNEQFF	TGTGCCAGCAGCTTAGATCTGGCGCCCTACAATGAGCAGTTCTTC
-	TRBJ1-2	TRBV28	-	CASSLAAPYGYTF	TGTGCCAGCAGTTTAGCTGCCCCGTATGGCTACACCTTC
-	TRBJ1-5	TRBV19	once	CASSPPPSHHQPQHF	TGTGCCAGTAGTCCTCCCCCGTCGCATCATCAGCCCCAGCATTTT
-	TRBJ2-3	TRBV4-3	few	CASSQAGVAAGAQYF	TGCGCCAGCAGCCAAGCAGGCGTTGCAGCGGGTGCGCAGTATTTT
-	TRBJ2-7	TRBV9	-	CASSPMPAGTSYEQYF	TGTGCCAGCAGTCCTATGCCCGCCGGGACTTCCTACGAGCAGTACTTC
-	TRBJ2-3	TRBV5-4	-	CASAIRGLDTQYF	TGTGCCAGCGCAATCCGGGGGCTGGATACGCAGTATTTT
TRBD2	TRBJ2-1	TRBV18	-	CASSPPVASGRPYNEQFF	TGTGCCAGCTCACCACCGGTGGCTAGCGGGAGGCCCTACAATGAGCAGTTCTTC
TRBD1	TRBJ2-7	TRBV11-2	-	CASSYAGQGFFEQYF	TGTGCCAGCAGCTATGCGGGACAGGGGTTTTTCGAGCAGTACTTC
-	TRBJ2-7	TRBV5-8	-	CATTLGTSYEQYF	TGTGCCACCACTCTAGGGACCTCCTACGAGCAGTACTTC
-	TRBJ1-1	TRBV18	-	CASSPSMNTEAFF	TGTGCCAGCTCACCCTCAATGAACACTGAAGCTTTCTTT
TRBD2	TRBJ2-1	TRBV18	-	CASSQAGNYNEQFF	TGTGCCAGCTCACAAGCGGGAAACTACAATGAGCAGTTCTTC
TRBD1	TRBJ2-7	TRBV5-6	-	CASSIQGYEQYF	TGTGCCAGCAGCATACAGGGGTACGAGCAGTACTTC
-	TRBJ2-1	TRBV28	-	CASSLSGEQFF	TGTGCCAGCAGTTTGAGCGGAGAGCAGTTCTTC
TRBD2	TRBJ2-3	TRBV29-1	once	CSAQTGLAGDSDTQYF	TGCAGCGCCCAAACGGGACTAGCGGGAGACTCAGATACGCAGTATTTT
-	TRBJ2-3	TRBV10-3	-	CAISESRGGAGGSTDTQYF	TGTGCCATCAGTGAGAGTCGGGGAGGGGCAGGGGGCTCCACAGATACGCAGTATTTT
-	TRBJ2-7	TRBV30	-	CAWTKGRPYEQYF	TGTGCCTGGACCAAGGGGCGACCATACGAGCAGTACTTC
-	TRBJ1-1	TRBV6-5	-	CASRVSMNTEAFF	TGTGCCAGCAGGGTTAGCATGAACACTGAAGCTTTCTTT
TRBD1	TRBJ1-1	TRBV5-4	once	CASSRQGGIPEAFF	TGTGCCAGCAGCCGACAGGGGGGGATCCCTGAAGCTTTCTTT
-	TRBJ1-1	TRBV5-6	-	CASSEFGQPNTEAFF	TGTGCCAGCAGCGAATTCGGACAGCCGAACACTGAAGCTTTCTTT